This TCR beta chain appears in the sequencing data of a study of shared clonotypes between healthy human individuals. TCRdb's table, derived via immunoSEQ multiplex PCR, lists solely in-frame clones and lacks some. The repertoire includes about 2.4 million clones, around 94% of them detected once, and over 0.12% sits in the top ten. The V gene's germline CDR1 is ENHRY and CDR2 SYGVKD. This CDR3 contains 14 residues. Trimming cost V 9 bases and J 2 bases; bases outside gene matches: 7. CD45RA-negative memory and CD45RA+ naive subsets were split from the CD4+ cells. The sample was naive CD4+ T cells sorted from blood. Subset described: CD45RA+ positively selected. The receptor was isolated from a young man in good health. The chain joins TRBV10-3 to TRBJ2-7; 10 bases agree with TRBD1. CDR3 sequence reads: CAISWTGGPYEQYF. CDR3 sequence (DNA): TGTGCCATTAGTTGGACAGGGGGTCCCTACGAGCAGTACTTC.